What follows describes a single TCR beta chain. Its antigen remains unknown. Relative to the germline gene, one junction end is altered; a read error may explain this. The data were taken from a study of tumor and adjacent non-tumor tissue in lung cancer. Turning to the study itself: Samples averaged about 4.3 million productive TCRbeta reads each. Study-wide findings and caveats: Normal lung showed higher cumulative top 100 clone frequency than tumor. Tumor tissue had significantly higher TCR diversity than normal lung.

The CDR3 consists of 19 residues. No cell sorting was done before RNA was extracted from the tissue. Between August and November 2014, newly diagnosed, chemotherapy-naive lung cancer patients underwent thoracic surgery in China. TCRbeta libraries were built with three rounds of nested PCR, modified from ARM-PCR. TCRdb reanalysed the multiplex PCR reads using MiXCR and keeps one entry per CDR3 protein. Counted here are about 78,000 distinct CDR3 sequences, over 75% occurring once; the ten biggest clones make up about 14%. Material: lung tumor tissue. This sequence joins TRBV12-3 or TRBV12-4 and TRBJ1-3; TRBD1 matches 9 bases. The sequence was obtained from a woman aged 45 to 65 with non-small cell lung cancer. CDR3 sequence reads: CVSRQYKEPGQGKRNTIYF. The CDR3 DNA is TGTGTCAGCAGACAATATAAGGAGCCGGGACAGGGAAAAAGAAACACCATATATTTT.